This TCR beta chain was obtained from a study of blood T cells in healthy people across ages. Notes on the study in general: Donor CMV status, an unknown factor, possibly confounded changes in expanded clonotypes.

As to this clonotype: Antigen unknown.

V lost 4 bases and J lost 10, with 17 bases in between. Germline V lookup: CDR1 LGHDT, CDR2 YNNKEL (reference sequence). The CDR3 is 14 amino acids. PCR was performed a second time for about 7 to 12 cycles using a sample-barcoded 5' primer and a J-beta primer mix. A single record per CDR3 protein comes from TCRdb applying MiXCR to the 5' RACE reads. The top ten hold 25% to 35% of the sample, which has 700,000 or so distinct CDR3 sequences, approximately 40% seen once. The sequencing input was blood. This chain links TRBV3-1 with TRBJ2-1; D not resolved. The sequence was obtained from a man older than 75 in good health. The CDR3 coding sequence is TGTGCCAGCAGCCCACGCCGGTTAGCATACGAGCAGTTCTTC. Translation gives CASSPRRLAYEQFF.